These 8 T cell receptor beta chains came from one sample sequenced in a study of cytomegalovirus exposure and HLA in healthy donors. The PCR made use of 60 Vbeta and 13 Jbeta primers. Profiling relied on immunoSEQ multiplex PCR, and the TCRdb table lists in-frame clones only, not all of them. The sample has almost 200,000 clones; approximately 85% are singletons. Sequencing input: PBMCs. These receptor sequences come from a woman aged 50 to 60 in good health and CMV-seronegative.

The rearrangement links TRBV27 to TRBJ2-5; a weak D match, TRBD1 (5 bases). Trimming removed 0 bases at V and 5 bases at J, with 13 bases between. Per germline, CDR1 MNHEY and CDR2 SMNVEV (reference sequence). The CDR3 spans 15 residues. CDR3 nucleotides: TGTGCCAGCAGTTTATCAGGCGGAGCAGGGGAGACCCAGTACTTC. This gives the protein CASSLSGGAGETQYF.

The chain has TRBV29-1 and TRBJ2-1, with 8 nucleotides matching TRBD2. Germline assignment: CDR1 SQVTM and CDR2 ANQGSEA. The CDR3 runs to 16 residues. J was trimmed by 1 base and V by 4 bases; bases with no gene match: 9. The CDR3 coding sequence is TGCAGCGTTGGTCTAGCGGGTGCCCCATCCTACAATGAGCAGTTCTTC. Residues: CSVGLAGAPSYNEQFF.

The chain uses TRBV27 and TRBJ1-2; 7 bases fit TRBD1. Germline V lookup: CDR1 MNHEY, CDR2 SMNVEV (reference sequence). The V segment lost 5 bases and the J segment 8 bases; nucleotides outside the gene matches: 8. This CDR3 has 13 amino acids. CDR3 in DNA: TGTGCCAGCAGTCAAGCGGACAGGAAGGGCTACACCTTC. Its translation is CASSQADRKGYTF.

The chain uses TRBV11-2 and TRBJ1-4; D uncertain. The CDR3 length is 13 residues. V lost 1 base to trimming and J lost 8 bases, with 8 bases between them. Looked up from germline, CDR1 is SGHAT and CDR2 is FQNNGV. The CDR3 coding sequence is TGTGCCAGCAGCTTAGCGCCCAGGGAAAAACTGTTTTTT. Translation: CASSLAPREKLFF. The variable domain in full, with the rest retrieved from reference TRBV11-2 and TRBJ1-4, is EAGVAQSPRYKIIEKRQSVAFWCNPISGHATLYWYQQILGQGPKLLIQFQNNGVVDDSQLPKDRFSAERLKGVDSTLKIQPAKLEDSAVYLCASSLAPREKLFFGSGTQLSVL.

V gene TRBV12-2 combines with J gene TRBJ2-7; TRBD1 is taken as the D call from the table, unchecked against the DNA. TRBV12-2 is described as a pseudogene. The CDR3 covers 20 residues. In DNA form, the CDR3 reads TGTGCAAGTCGCCCTCGGCCCGTCGCAGGGGGCGAATTCGCCCTCCACGAGCAGTACTTC. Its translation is CASRPRPVAGGEFALHEQYF.

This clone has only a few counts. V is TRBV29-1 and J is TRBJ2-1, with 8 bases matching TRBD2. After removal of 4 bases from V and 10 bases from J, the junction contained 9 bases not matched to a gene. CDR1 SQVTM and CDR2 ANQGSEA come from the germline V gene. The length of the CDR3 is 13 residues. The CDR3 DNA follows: TGCAGCGTTGTGGACGGGAGGGCCTGGGAGCAGTTCTTC. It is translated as CSVVDGRAWEQFF.

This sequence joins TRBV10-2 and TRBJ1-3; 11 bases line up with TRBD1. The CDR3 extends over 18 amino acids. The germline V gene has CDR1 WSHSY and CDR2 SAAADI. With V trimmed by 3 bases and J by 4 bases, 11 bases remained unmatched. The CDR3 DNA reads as TGCGCCAGCAGTGAAGGGACAGGGGGTCGTCCGAGAGGAAACACCATATATTTT. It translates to CASSEGTGGRPRGNTIYF.

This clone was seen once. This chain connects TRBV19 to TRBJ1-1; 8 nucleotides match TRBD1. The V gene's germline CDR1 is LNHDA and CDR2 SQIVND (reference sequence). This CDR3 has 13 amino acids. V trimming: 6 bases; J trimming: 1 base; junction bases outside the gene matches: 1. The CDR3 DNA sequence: TGTGCCAGTAGCGGACAGGGGAACACTGAAGCTTTCTTT. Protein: CASSGQGNTEAFF.